The next 20 T cell receptor beta chains were all read from a single sample in a study of cytomegalovirus exposure and HLA in healthy donors. A multiplex PCR was run with 60 Vbeta primers and 13 Jbeta primers. Assay used: immunoSEQ multiplex PCR; TCRdb lists only in-frame clones, some missing. The sample carries approximately 110,000 clones, 75% to 85% recorded once. Sequencing was performed on PBMCs. These receptors were collected from a man aged 35 to 55 in good health and CMV-seronegative.

CDR3 loop: CSVEDPGTAYEQYF. Here the CDR3 DNA reads TGCAGCGTTGAAGACCCAGGAACAGCCTACGAGCAGTACTTC. J is TRBJ2-5 and V is TRBV29-1; D is unresolved. The DNA end favors TRBJ2-7, so the J call may be wrong. The CDR3 spans 14 residues. Germline V lookup: CDR1 SQVTM, CDR2 ANQGSEA.

The V call is TRBV7-3, the J call TRBJ2-3, with 12 nucleotides matching TRBD2. The junction had 8 bases not matched to a gene; V was cut back by 6 bases and J by 7 bases. The CDR3 consists of 15 residues. Germline V gives CDR1 SGHTA, CDR2 FQGTGA. The CDR3 sequence: CASSLLAGGPNTQYF. CDR3 sequence (DNA): TGTGCCAGCAGTTTACTAGCGGGGGGTCCGAATACGCAGTATTTT.

The genes are TRBV5-1 and TRBJ2-4; a possible D gene is TRBD2 (5 bases). The CDR3 has 13 residues. Germline CDR1 and CDR2: SGHRS and YFSETQ. V lost 0 bases to trimming and J lost 9 bases, with 10 bases between them. The CDR3 nucleotides read TGCGCCAGCAGCTTGGAGAGGGTGGGCATTCAGTACTTC. Protein product: CASSLERVGIQYF.

V and J are TRBV5-5 and TRBJ1-4; no clear D. The CDR3 covers 16 residues. The V end lost 0 bases, the J end lost 0 bases, and 9 bases lay between the germline ends. From germline, CDR1 is SGHKS and CDR2 YYEKEE (reference sequence). The CDR3 spells CASSLAVIATNEKLFF. CDR3 coding DNA: TGTGCCAGCAGCTTGGCAGTTATTGCAACTAATGAAAAACTGTTTTTT.

This rearrangement joins TRBV7-9 to TRBJ2-3; 7 positions agree with TRBD1. With V trimmed by 6 bases and J by 0 bases, 3 bases remained unmatched. The CDR3 is 14 residues long. Germline CDR1 is SEHNR and CDR2 is FQNEAQ (reference sequence). CDR3 DNA sequence: TGTGCCAGCAGTCCGGGACAGAGCACAGATACGCAGTATTTT. It codes for CASSPGQSTDTQYF.

The genes are TRBV6-6 and TRBJ2-7; unclear D gene. Between the trimmed V and J ends, which lost 2 bases and 3 bases, there was a span of 5 bases. CDR1 and CDR2 from the germline V gene are MNHNY and SVGAGI (reference sequence). The CDR3 is 12 residues long. CDR3 sequence (DNA): TGTGCCAGCAGTTACGAGATCTACGAGCAGTACTTC. Translating gives CASSYEIYEQYF.

This clone was picked up a small number of times. The chain couples TRBV6-1 to TRBJ2-2; 7 nucleotides match TRBD2. Trimming removed 11 bases from V and 3 bases from J; junction bases left unmatched: 6. Germline V gene data show CDR1 as MNHNS and CDR2 as SASEGT. The CDR3 runs to 13 residues. CDR3: CALDGGDTGELFF. The CDR3 DNA follows: TGTGCCCTCGATGGGGGGGACACCGGGGAGCTGTTTTTT.

The chain employs TRBV28 and TRBJ1-1; 10 bases fit TRBD1. CDR1 is MDHEN and CDR2 is SYDVKM in the germline V gene. The CDR3 extends over 14 amino acids. V shed 2 bases, J shed 10 bases, and the junction held 7 bases outside the gene matches. This chain's CDR3 is CASSLGTGADSAFF. The DNA for the CDR3 is TGTGCCAGCAGTTTAGGGACAGGGGCCGATTCAGCTTTCTTT.

The chain joins TRBV13 to TRBJ1-1; 7 bases are a match to TRBD1. Per the germline V gene, CDR1 is PRHDT and CDR2 is FYEKMQ (reference sequence). This CDR3 has 14 residues. J lost 3 bases, V lost 5 bases, and 6 bases had no gene match. This CDR3 is CASSAGGPYTEAFF. Here the CDR3 DNA reads TGTGCCAGCAGCGCAGGGGGGCCTTACACTGAAGCTTTCTTT.

The chain recombines TRBV7-2 with TRBJ2-7; 7 bases line up with TRBD1. CDR3 length: 15 residues. J was trimmed by 3 bases and V by 5 bases; bases with no gene match: 10. Germline-derived CDR1 and CDR2 are SGHTA and FQGNSA. The CDR3 protein is CASSPGTVRGYEQYF. CDR3 sequence (DNA): TGTGCCAGCAGCCCAGGGACAGTCCGCGGCTACGAGCAGTACTTC.

This clone appeared a few times. CDR3 loop: CASSLASGGVRNEQFF. For the CDR3, the DNA is TGCGCCAGCAGCTTGGCTAGCGGGGGGGTGAGAAATGAGCAGTTCTTC. This chain joins TRBV5-1 and TRBJ2-1; TRBD2 aligns across 12 bases. Germline V CDR1 and CDR2: SGHRS, YFSETQ. CDR3 length: 16 residues. V shed 0 bases and J 7 bases; nucleotides not matched to a gene: 5.

V and J are TRBV19 and TRBJ1-5; 9 bases line up with TRBD1. The germline CDR1 and CDR2 sequences are LNHDA and SQIVND (reference sequence). This CDR3 is 12 amino acids long. V dropped 6 bases and J dropped 7; count of bases not matched to a gene: 1. This chain's CDR3 is CASRTGGQPQHF. The DNA for the CDR3 is TGTGCCAGTAGGACAGGGGGGCAGCCCCAGCATTTT.

This clone was counted a single time. V usage is TRBV10-3 and J usage is TRBJ1-2; the D gene is possibly TRBD1 (6 bases). This CDR3 contains 16 residues. The V gene's germline CDR1 is ENHRY and CDR2 SYGVKD. V was clipped by 3 bases and J by 0 bases, with 14 bases between them. CDR3 sequence: CAISDSGQPPNYGYTF. CDR3 sequence (DNA): TGTGCCATCAGTGATTCCGGACAGCCCCCTAACTATGGCTACACCTTC.

The chain joins TRBV4-2 to TRBJ1-2; unclear D gene. The germline gives CDR1 LGHNA, CDR2 YNFKEQ. The CDR3 spans 18 residues. Trimming took 1 base from V and 4 from J, leaving 22 bases between them. CDR3 DNA sequence: TGTGCCAGCAGCCAAGCGTACCGGAGAGAAGAGCCCGGCTATGGCTACACCTTC. Translating gives CASSQAYRREEPGYGYTF.

This clone appeared a few times. The J gene is TRBJ2-1, the V gene TRBV2, with TRBD2 identical over 8 bases. The CDR3 loop spans 16 amino acids. Trimming cost V 6 bases and J 2 bases; bases outside gene matches: 9. CDR1 SNHLY and CDR2 FYNNEI come from the germline V gene. CDR3 sequence: CASSKTGGWTYNEQFF. Written as DNA, the CDR3 is TGTGCCAGCAGCAAAACGGGGGGGTGGACCTACAATGAGCAGTTCTTC.

This clone is a singleton in its sample. The chain combines TRBV10-3 with TRBJ1-1; 7 positions agree with TRBD1. V lost 6 bases to trimming and J lost 7 bases; unmatched junction nucleotides: 8. Germline CDR1 is ENHRY and CDR2 is SYGVKD. CDR3 length: 13 residues. The CDR3 sequence: CAISRQGKVEAFF. In DNA, the CDR3 is TGTGCCATCAGCCGACAGGGAAAGGTTGAAGCTTTCTTT.

The V call is TRBV6-5, the J call TRBJ2-7; a possible D gene is TRBD2 (6 bases). V was pared by 8 bases and J by 0 bases, with 17 bases between. The CDR3 is 15 amino acids. CDR1 and CDR2 from the germline V gene are MNHEY and SVGAGI. For the CDR3, the DNA is TGTGCCAGCGTCCGGGGGACGGCGAGCTCCTACGAGCAGTACTTC. This gives the protein CASVRGTASSYEQYF.

The gene calls are TRBV7-9 and TRBJ1-6, with a tentative D call TRBD1 (6 bases). V gave up 4 bases and J gave up 10 bases, with 17 bases separating them. CDR1 is SEHNR, CDR2 FQNEAQ, per germline (reference sequence). The CDR3 loop spans 15 amino acids. CDR3 amino acids: CASSSGERDKSPLHF. Written as DNA, the CDR3 is TGTGCCAGCAGCTCCGGGGAGAGGGACAAATCACCCCTCCACTTT.

The V and J genes are TRBV7-9 and TRBJ2-5; a possible D gene is TRBD2 (7 bases). The J call is uncertain, as TRBJ2-7 better fits the DNA end. Germline CDR1 and CDR2: SEHNR and FQNEAQ (reference sequence). CDR3 size: 18 residues. The CDR3 loop reads CASSLKGLGGQRGYEQYF. The CDR3 DNA is TGTGCCAGCAGCTTAAAGGGATTGGGGGGGCAGAGGGGCTACGAGCAGTACTTC.

This chain joins TRBV5-1 and TRBJ2-6; no clear D gene. The length of the CDR3 is 15 residues. In germline, CDR1 is SGHRS, CDR2 YFSETQ. V lost 1 base and J lost 2, with 7 bases in between. The CDR3 nucleotides are TGCGCCAGCAGCTTGATTTCTGCTGGGGCCAACGTCCTGACTTTC. Translating gives CASSLISAGANVLTF.